What follows is one T cell receptor (beta chain) and its context. The assay was immunoSEQ multiplex PCR, and TCRdb's table has in-frame clones only and misses some. Found here are approximately 1.5 million clones, 95% to 99% of them singletons; the top ten hold roughly 0.42%. The data were taken from a study of shared clonotypes between healthy human individuals. The V gene end was trimmed by 1 base and the J gene end by 7 bases; junction bases not matched to a gene: 12. The V gene's germline CDR1 is LGHNA and CDR2 YSLEER. This CDR3 is 16 amino acids long. The chain links TRBV4-3 to TRBJ1-2; 7 bases match TRBD1. Sequenced material: naive CD4+ T cells sorted from blood. The sample's subset: CD45RA+ positively selected. This clonotype was obtained from a man aged 30-40 years in good health. CDR3 bases: TGCGCCAGCAGCCAAGCTCACGAAGGGGGCCTCGGTGGCTACACCTTC. Protein: CASSQAHEGGLGGYTF.